This section outlines one TCR beta chain sequence together with its context. Data came from immunoSEQ multiplex PCR; TCRdb stores just in-frame clones and leaves some out. Of a few hundred thousand clones in the sample, approximately 79% were seen once. The entry originates in a study of blood T cell repertoires in COVID-19. Looked up from germline, CDR1 is KGHSH and CDR2 is LQKENI. CDR3 size: 13 residues. Trimming left V 5 bases short and J 8 bases short, with 10 bases between. This sequence was found in a man under 40 with acute COVID-19. The chain is built from TRBV18 and TRBJ1-6; D remains unclear. Sequencing used PBMCs or T cells enriched from blood (not recorded which). DNA for the CDR3: TGTGCCAGCTCAGTCAAGGAGGATTCACCCCTCCACTTT. Translation gives CASSVKEDSPLHF.